These 25 T cell receptor beta chains came from one sample sequenced in a study of regulatory T cells in long-lasting Graves disease. According to the study, TCR beta libraries were built with iRepertoire HTBI primers and CDR3-region Arm-PCR. MiXCR, run by TCRdb on the multiplex PCR reads, gives a single entry per CDR3 protein. The sample carries approximately 400,000 distinct CDR3 sequences, approximately 10% recorded once. Noted time point: newly diagnosed GD, antithyroid drugs for less than 3 months. PBMCs provided the RNA from which the TCR library was made. These data were also filed under a second study, of T cells in Graves' hyperthyroidism and ophthalmopathy.

Sequenced material: peripheral blood mononuclear cells (PBMCs), taken at new diagnosis, from a patient treated with antithyroid drugs. These receptors came from a woman between 18 and 29 years old with Graves disease.

This clonotype was seen repeatedly, ten times or more. The chain combines TRBV20-1 with TRBJ2-3; D unclear. In germline, CDR1 is DFQATT, CDR2 SNEGSKA (reference sequence). V gave up 0 bases and J gave up 2 bases, with 15 bases separating them. There are 16 residues in the CDR3. The DNA for the CDR3 is TGCAGTGCTAGAGAGGCTCGTCGACTCCTCACAGATACGCAGTATTTT. This sequence encodes CSAREARRLLTDTQYF.

This clonotype was counted at least ten times. The CDR3 region is CASSRNWITDTQYF. In DNA form, the CDR3 reads TGTGCCAGCAGCCGCAACTGGATCACAGATACGCAGTATTTT. The chain is built from TRBV7-2 and TRBJ2-3, with no clear D. This CDR3 has 14 residues. With 5 bases removed from V and 2 bases from J, the gap between germline ends came to 11 bases. In germline, CDR1 is SGHTA, CDR2 FQGNSA. The whole variable domain, remainder taken from reference TRBV7-2 and TRBJ2-3, is GAGVSQSPSNKVTEKGKDVELRCDPISGHTALYWYRQSLGQGLEFLIYFQGNSAPDKSGLPSDRFSAERTGGSVSTLTIQRTQQEDSAVYLCASSRNWITDTQYFGPGTRLTVL.

Many counts were recorded for this clonotype. CDR3 nucleotide sequence: TGTGCCACCAGTGATGCCGGGACAGGCCTATACAATGAGCAGTTCTTC. This encodes CATSDAGTGLYNEQFF. The chain is built from TRBV24-1 and TRBJ2-1, with 8 bases fitting TRBD1. The CDR3 length is 16 residues. Germline V gene lookup returns CDR1 KGHDR and CDR2 SFDVKD. Trimming cost V 3 bases and J 4 bases; bases outside gene matches: 7.

As to this clonotype: With a much larger clone just one base away, this may be a read error. The chain joins TRBV2 to TRBJ2-5; 7 nucleotides agree with TRBD1. V lost 7 bases, J lost 2 bases, and 10 bases stayed unmatched. CDR1 is SNHLY and CDR2 is FYNNEI in the germline V gene. This CDR3 has 15 amino acids. DNA of the CDR3: TGTGCCAGCAAATCCTGGACAGGCCGACAAGAGACCCAGTACTTC. Translation gives CASKSWTGRQETQYF.

This clonotype was observed at least ten times. The chain recombines TRBV7-2 with TRBJ1-2; D possibly corresponds to TRBD1 (5 bases). Trimming left V 5 bases short and J 3 bases short, with 25 bases between. Germline V gene lookup returns CDR1 SGHTA and CDR2 FQGNSA. This CDR3 is built from 18 residues. The CDR3 bases are TGTGCCAGCAGCACCCCCCGGGGGACCGCATCGGAACACTATGGCTACACCTTC. It codes for CASSTPRGTASEHYGYTF.

This clonotype showed up many times. CDR3 coding DNA: TGCAGTGCTAGAAATCCGGGACTAGCGGGAGCCGTCGCCGGGGAGCTGTTTTTT. Protein: CSARNPGLAGAVAGELFF. The chain links TRBV20-1 to TRBJ2-2; 14 bases match TRBD2. The CDR3 is made up of 18 amino acids. Trimming cost V 2 bases and J 6 bases; bases outside gene matches: 11. In germline, CDR1 is DFQATT, CDR2 SNEGSKA (reference sequence).

This clonotype was seen a single time. A much larger clone is a single base away; this may be a read error. The rearrangement links TRBV18 to TRBJ1-2; D is possibly TRBD1 (6 bases). V was cut by 7 bases and J by 3 bases, with 30 bases left in between. The germline gives CDR1 KGHSH, CDR2 LQKENI. The CDR3 loop spans 19 amino acids. The CDR3: CASFAGDRDNLPTYYGYTF. CDR3 nucleotide sequence: TGTGCCAGCTTTGCAGGAGACCGGGACAACCTCCCCACTTACTATGGCTACACCTTC.

This clonotype appeared many times. The chain employs TRBV25-1 and TRBJ1-2, with 8 bases fitting TRBD1. This CDR3 has 14 residues. Germline-derived CDR1 and CDR2 are MGHDK and SYGVNS. Trimming took 5 bases from V and 6 from J; bases not matched to a gene: 8. CDR3 DNA sequence: TGTGCCAGCAGTCTCGCGGGGACAGGAGATGGCTACACCTTC. This codes for CASSLAGTGDGYTF.

The V call is TRBV19, the J call TRBJ2-1; D is ambiguous. The V and J ends lost 3 bases and 5 bases respectively, with 8 bases between them. Germline assignment: CDR1 LNHDA and CDR2 SQIVND (reference sequence). This CDR3 spans 13 amino acids. CDR3 nucleotides: TGTGCCAGTAGTATCTATACCGACAATGAGCAGTTCTTC. Its protein is CASSIYTDNEQFF.

As to this clonotype: A read error likely explains this, since a far larger clone differs by one base. J is TRBJ2-5 and V is TRBV2; D may be TRBD1 (5 bases). The germline V gene encodes CDR1 SNHLY and CDR2 FYNNEI. V was trimmed by 6 bases and J by 1 base, leaving 15 bases between them. The length of the CDR3 is 15 residues. CDR3 bases: TGTGCCAGCAGCCCGAGACAGACGATCCAAGAGACCCAGTACTTC. This sequence encodes CASSPRQTIQETQYF.

To note about this clonotype: Just one base apart from a much larger clone, this may be a read error. V and J are TRBV4-3 and TRBJ1-1; TRBD1 matches 8 bases. After removal of 0 bases from V and 6 bases from J, the junction contained 3 bases not matched to a gene. Germline V CDR1 and CDR2: LGHNA, YSLEER. The CDR3 is 14 residues long. CDR3 protein: CASSQDRGQAEAFF. The CDR3 DNA sequence: TGCGCCAGCAGCCAAGACAGGGGGCAGGCTGAAGCTTTCTTT.

At least ten counts were recorded for this clonotype. This chain uses TRBV7-9 with TRBJ1-5; no clear D. The CDR3 spans 16 residues. The germline CDR1 and CDR2 sequences are SEHNR and FQNEAQ (reference sequence). The ends were cut back, 1 base at V and 2 bases at J, with 12 bases in the middle. The CDR3 coding sequence is TGTGCCAGCAGCTTAGACAACCGGAGGGGCAATCAGCCCCAGCATTTT. This translates into CASSLDNRRGNQPQHF.

There are a few counts of this clonotype. This chain joins TRBV6-1 and TRBJ1-3; TRBD1 might be the D (5 bases). The CDR3 has 16 residues. The germline V gene encodes CDR1 MNHNS and CDR2 SASEGT. V dropped 5 bases and J dropped 1 base, with 15 bases sitting between them. CDR3 loop: CASSTGTQASGNTIYF. In nucleotides, the CDR3 is TGTGCCAGCAGTACCGGGACCCAAGCATCTGGAAACACCATATATTTT.

The chain links TRBV5-5 to TRBJ2-1, with 8 bases matching TRBD2. The V segment lost 1 base and the J segment 6 bases; nucleotides outside the gene matches: 18. CDR1 is SGHKS, CDR2 YYEKEE, per germline (reference sequence). This CDR3 is built from 19 residues. The CDR3 DNA sequence: TGTGCCAGCAGCTTGATTGCCGGGACTAGTTTGGAATTACTCAATGAGCAGTTCTTC. The encoded protein is CASSLIAGTSLELLNEQFF.

About this clonotype: At one boundary the junction diverges from the germline segment, which might be a read error. J is TRBJ1-3 and V is TRBV7-2; D is undetermined. CDR1 and CDR2 (germline): SGHTA, FQGNSA. The CDR3 sequence is 13 residues long. DNA of the CDR3: TGTGCCAGCAGTTTAGAATCTGGAAACACCATATATTTT. Translation gives CASSLESGNTIYF.

This clonotype was picked up many times. The V call is TRBV12-3 or TRBV12-4, the J call TRBJ2-7; the match to TRBD1 covers 7 bases. Unmatched junction bases numbered 14, after V lost 5 bases and J lost 4 bases. This CDR3 has 16 residues. The CDR3 DNA is TGTGCCAGCAGTCCAGGACAGGCCCTCACCTTTTACGAGCAGTACTTC. This encodes CASSPGQALTFYEQYF.

This clonotype was seen at least ten times. The rearrangement links TRBV27 to TRBJ2-7, with 11 bases fitting TRBD1. The CDR3 loop spans 15 amino acids. V shed 10 bases, J shed 4 bases, and the junction held 12 bases outside the gene matches. The germline CDR1 and CDR2 sequences are MNHEY and SMNVEV (reference sequence). The CDR3 is CATQIGWDRGYEQYF. The CDR3 DNA is TGTGCCACCCAGATCGGGTGGGACAGGGGGTACGAGCAGTACTTC.

V and J are TRBV2 and TRBJ2-3; TRBD2 matches at 12 bases. The CDR3 consists of 14 residues. The junction had 4 bases not matched to a gene; V was cut back by 2 bases and J by 10 bases. Germline V gives CDR1 SNHLY, CDR2 FYNNEI. The CDR3 here is CASSETSGGLSQYF. CDR3 sequence (DNA): TGTGCCAGCAGTGAAACTAGCGGGGGGCTCTCGCAGTATTTT. The variable domain in full, with the rest retrieved from reference TRBV2 and TRBJ2-3, is EPEVTQTPSHQVTQMGQEVILRCVPISNHLYFYWYRQILGQKVEFLVSFYNNEISEKSEIFDDQFSVERPDGSNFTLKIRSTKLEDSAMYFCASSETSGGLSQYFGPGTRLTVL.

This clonotype was seen at least ten times. The V and J genes are TRBV5-6 and TRBJ1-2; no reliable D call. The CDR3 is 16 residues long. Germline CDR1 and CDR2: SGHDT and YYEEEE. The V end was cut by 2 bases, the J end by 1 base, with 15 bases between. The CDR3 sequence: CASSFSLAQHNYGYTF. CDR3 DNA sequence: TGTGCCAGCAGCTTCTCCTTGGCTCAGCATAACTATGGCTACACCTTC.

For this clonotype: A far larger clone is just one base off, so this is likely a read error. The rearrangement links TRBV7-2 to TRBJ2-1; tentatively, D is TRBD1 or TRBD2 (6 bases each). The J call is doubtful: the DNA matches TRBJ2-7 better. The CDR3 covers 14 residues. Germline CDR1 reads SGHTA; CDR2 reads FQGNSA. CDR3 region: CATNLQGLHYGQYF. In DNA form, the CDR3 reads TGTGCCACCAACTTACAGGGACTGCACTACGGGCAGTACTTC.

This clonotype was seen a few times. The rearrangement joins TRBV29-1 to TRBJ2-1; D unresolved. V lost 4 bases, J lost 7 bases, and 14 bases lay in between. The CDR3 length is 13 residues. Germline V lookup: CDR1 SQVTM, CDR2 ANQGSEA. Here the CDR3 DNA reads TGCAGCGTTGGAAGGAGATTGGGAAATGAGCAGTTCTTC. Translated: CSVGRRLGNEQFF.

Comment on this clonotype: The likely explanation is a read error, given a far larger clone one base away. This chain uses TRBV5-5 with TRBJ2-1; 8 bases align to TRBD1. Losses at the gene ends were 4 bases for V and 6 bases for J; bases not matched to a gene: 6. Looked up from germline, CDR1 is SGHKS and CDR2 is YYEKEE (reference sequence). The CDR3 is made up of 14 amino acids. The CDR3 DNA reads TGTGCCAGCAGCACCAGACAGGGGCCCAATGAGCAGTTCTTC. As protein: CASSTRQGPNEQFF.

This clonotype was seen once. The rearrangement links TRBV5-5 to TRBJ2-2; D gene ambiguous. The CDR3 length is 12 residues. Germline loops: CDR1 SGHKS, CDR2 YYEKEE (reference sequence). V lost 3 bases, J lost 5 bases, and 5 bases lay in between. The CDR3 bases are TGTGCCAGCAGCTCGGCTACCGGGGAGCTGTTTTTT. Translating gives CASSSATGELFF.

The chain has TRBV27 and TRBJ2-3; perhaps TRBD1 as D (6 bases). V was cut by 5 bases and J by 8 bases, with 11 bases left in between. CDR3 length: 12 residues. CDR1 and CDR2 from the germline V gene are MNHEY and SMNVEV (reference sequence). DNA of the CDR3: TGTGCCAGCAGTGACAACAGGGTTACGCAGTATTTT. Protein: CASSDNRVTQYF.

On this clonotype: This may stem from a read error, because a much larger clone lies one nucleotide away. The rearrangement links TRBV18 to TRBJ1-2; TRBD1 aligns across 7 bases. This CDR3 has 17 amino acids. From germline, CDR1 is KGHSH and CDR2 LQKENI. With 4 bases clipped from V and 5 bases from J, the junction kept 16 bases outside the gene matches. The CDR3 DNA sequence: TGTGCCAGCTCACGACTTCTCTTGGGACAGCACTTTTATGGCTACACCTTC. It encodes CASSRLLLGQHFYGYTF.